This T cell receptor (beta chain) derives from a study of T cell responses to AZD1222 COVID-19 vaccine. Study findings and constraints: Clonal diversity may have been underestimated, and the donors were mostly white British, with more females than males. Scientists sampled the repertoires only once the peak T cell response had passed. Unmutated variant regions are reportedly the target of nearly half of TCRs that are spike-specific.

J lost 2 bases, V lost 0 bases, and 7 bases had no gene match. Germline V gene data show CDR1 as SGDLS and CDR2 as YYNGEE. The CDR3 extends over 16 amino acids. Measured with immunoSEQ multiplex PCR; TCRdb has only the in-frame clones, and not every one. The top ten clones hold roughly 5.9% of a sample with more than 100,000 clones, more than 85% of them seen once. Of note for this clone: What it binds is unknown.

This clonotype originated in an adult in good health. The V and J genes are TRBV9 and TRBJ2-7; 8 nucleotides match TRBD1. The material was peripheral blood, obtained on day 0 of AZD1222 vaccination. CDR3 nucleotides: TGTGCCAGCAGCGTAGCGGGACAGGCACCACCCTACGAGCAGTACTTC. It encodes CASSVAGQAPPYEQYF.